This is a list of T cell receptor beta chains from one sample in a study of blood T cell repertoires in COVID-19. This table comes from immunoSEQ multiplex PCR, and its TCRdb copy is limited to in-frame clones, with some not included. The sample carries hundreds of thousands of clones, 89% recorded once. The sample consisted of peripheral blood. The receptors were sampled from a man aged 18 to 30 with COVID-19, enrolled during active disease. CDR3s include the opening cysteine and the closing phenylalanine or tryptophan. A D gene is named only where the DNA matches it firmly. Clone size, where shown, is once, few, many, or a class for clones that have expanded.

. TRBJ2-2 . TRBV5-1 TGCGCCAGCAGCTTACCGACAGACACCGGGGAGCTGTTTTTT CASSLPTDTGELFF
. TRBJ2-7 . TRBV27 TGTGCCAGCAGTTCCGCGGGACCCCTAAGCTACGAGCAGTACTTC CASSSAGPLSYEQYF
. TRBJ2-7 TRBD2 TRBV5-1 TGCGCCAGCAGCTTGGGGTTAGCGGGACTCGGGGAGCAGTACTTC CASSLGLAGLGEQYF
. TRBJ2-7 . TRBV4-1 TGCGCCAGCAGCCAGGACATGCCCTACGAGCAGTACTTC CASSQDMPYEQYF
. TRBJ2-7 . TRBV7-2 TGTGCCAGCAGCCCCCTGCGGGAAACCTACGAGCAGTACTTC CASSPLRETYEQYF
many TRBJ1-3 TRBD1 TRBV7-9 TGTGCCAGCAGCCACGCAGACAGGGGGCGATCAGGAAACACCATATATTTT CASSHADRGRSGNTIYF
. TRBJ2-5 TRBD2 TRBV4-2 TGTGCCAGCAGCCAGCCCACTAGCGACGGGGAGACCCAGTACTTC CASSQPTSDGETQYF
. TRBJ2-1 TRBD2 TRBV30 TGTGCCTGGAGGACCCCCGGGATTAAGTATCCGGGACTAGCGGGGAATGAGCAGTTCTTC CAWRTPGIKYPGLAGNEQFF
. TRBJ1-6 TRBD1 TRBV25-1 TGTGCCAGCAGCCAGGGACAGTATAATTCACCCCTCCACTTT CASSQGQYNSPLHF
once TRBJ1-2 TRBD1 TRBV3-1/TRBV3-2 TGTGCCAGCAGCCAACTGGACAGGGTGGAAGGCTACACCTTC CASSQLDRVEGYTF